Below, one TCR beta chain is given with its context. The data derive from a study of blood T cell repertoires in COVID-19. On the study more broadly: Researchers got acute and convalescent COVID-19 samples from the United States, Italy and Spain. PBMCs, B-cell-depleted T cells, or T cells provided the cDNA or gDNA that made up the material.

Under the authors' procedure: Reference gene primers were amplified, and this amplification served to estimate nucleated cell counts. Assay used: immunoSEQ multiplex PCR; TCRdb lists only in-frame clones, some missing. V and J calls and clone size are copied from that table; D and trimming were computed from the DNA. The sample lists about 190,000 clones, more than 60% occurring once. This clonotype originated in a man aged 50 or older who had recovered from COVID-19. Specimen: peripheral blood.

The chain's CDR3 is CAWSVGLAGVGETQYF. The CDR3 DNA reads as TGTGCCTGGAGTGTAGGACTAGCGGGAGTTGGGGAGACCCAGTACTTC. The rearrangement joins TRBV30 to TRBJ2-5, with 13 bases identical to TRBD2. The CDR3 contains 16 residues. Germline loops: CDR1 GTSNPN, CDR2 SVGIG (reference sequence). Trimming cost V 0 bases and J 5 bases; bases outside gene matches: 6. The complete variable domain, with remaining parts taken from reference TRBV30 and TRBJ2-5, reads SQTIHQWPATLVQPVGSPLSLECTVEGTSNPNLYWYRQAAGRGLQLLFYSVGIGQISSEVPQNLSASRPQDRQFILSSKKLLLSDSGFYLCAWSVGLAGVGETQYFGPGTRLLVL.